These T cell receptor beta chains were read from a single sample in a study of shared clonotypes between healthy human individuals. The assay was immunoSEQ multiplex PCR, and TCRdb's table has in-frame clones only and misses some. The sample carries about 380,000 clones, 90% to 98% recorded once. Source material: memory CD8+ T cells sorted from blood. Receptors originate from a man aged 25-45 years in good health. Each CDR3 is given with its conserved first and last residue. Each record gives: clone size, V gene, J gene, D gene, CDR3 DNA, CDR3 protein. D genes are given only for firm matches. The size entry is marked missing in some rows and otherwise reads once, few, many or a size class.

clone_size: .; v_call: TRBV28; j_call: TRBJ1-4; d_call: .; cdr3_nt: TGTGCCAGCAGTTCCACCCCCCAGGGAGTGGGAGAAAAACTGTTTTTT; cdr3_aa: CASSSTPQGVGEKLFF
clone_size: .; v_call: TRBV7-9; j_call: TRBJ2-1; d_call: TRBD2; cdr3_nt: TGTGCCAGCAGTTCTGGGACTAGCGGCTACAATGAGCAGTTCTTC; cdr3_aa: CASSSGTSGYNEQFF
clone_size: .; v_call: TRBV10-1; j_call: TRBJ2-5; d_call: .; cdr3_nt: TGCGCCAGCAGTGAGGGACTAGCAGGGGGAGAGACCCAGTACTTC; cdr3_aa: CASSEGLAGGETQYF
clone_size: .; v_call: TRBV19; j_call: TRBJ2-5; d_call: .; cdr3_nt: TGTGCCAGTAGGTTTGGCGGCCAAGAGACCCAGTACTTC; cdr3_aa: CASRFGGQETQYF
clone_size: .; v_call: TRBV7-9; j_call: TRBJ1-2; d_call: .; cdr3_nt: TGTGCCAGCAGCTTACAGACACCTAACTATGGCTACACCTTC; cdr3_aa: CASSLQTPNYGYTF
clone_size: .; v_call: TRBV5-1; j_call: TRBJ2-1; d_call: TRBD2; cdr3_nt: TGCGCCAGCAGCTTTCGGACGGGAGGACATGAGCAGTTCTTC; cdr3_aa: CASSFRTGGHEQFF
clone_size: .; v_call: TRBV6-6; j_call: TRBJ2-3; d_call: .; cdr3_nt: TGTGCCAGCAGTTTCCTGCCCGATACGCAGTATTTT; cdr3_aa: CASSFLPDTQYF
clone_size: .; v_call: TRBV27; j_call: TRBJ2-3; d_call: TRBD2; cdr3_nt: TGTGCCAGCAGTTTAGGTAAGCGGCCTAGCGGGGTCACAGATACGCAGTATTTT; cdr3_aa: CASSLGKRPSGVTDTQYF
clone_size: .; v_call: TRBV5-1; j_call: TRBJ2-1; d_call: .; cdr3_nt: TGCGCCAGCAGCTTGCTCGGGAGTAGATTCAATGAGCAGTTCTTC; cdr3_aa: CASSLLGSRFNEQFF
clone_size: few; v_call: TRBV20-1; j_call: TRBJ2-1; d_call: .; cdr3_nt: TGCAGTGCTAGAGATAATGAGCAGTTCTTC; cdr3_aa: CSARDNEQFF
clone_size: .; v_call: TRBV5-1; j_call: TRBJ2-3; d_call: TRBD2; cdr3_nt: TGCGCCAGCAGCTTCGGGACTAGCGGGAGCACAGATACGCAGTATTTT; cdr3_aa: CASSFGTSGSTDTQYF
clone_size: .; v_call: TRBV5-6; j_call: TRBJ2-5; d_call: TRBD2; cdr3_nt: TGTGCCAGCAGCCCTGGGACTAGCGGGAGACAGACCCAGTACTTC; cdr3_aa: CASSPGTSGRQTQYF
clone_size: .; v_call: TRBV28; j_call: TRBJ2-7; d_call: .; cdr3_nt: TGTGCCAGCAGCCCGGACAAGGACGAGCAGTACTTC; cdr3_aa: CASSPDKDEQYF
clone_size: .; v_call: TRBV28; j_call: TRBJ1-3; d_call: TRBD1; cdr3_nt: TGTGCCAGCAGACCGACAGGGGGAAGCTCTGGAAACACCATATATTTT; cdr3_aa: CASRPTGGSSGNTIYF
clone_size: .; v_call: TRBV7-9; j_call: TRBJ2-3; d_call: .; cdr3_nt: TGTGCCAGCAGCCCCCGGCTATATTCTAGCACAGATACGCAGTATTTT; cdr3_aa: CASSPRLYSSTDTQYF
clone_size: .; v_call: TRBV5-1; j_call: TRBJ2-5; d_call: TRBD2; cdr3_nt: TGCGCCAGCAGCTTAGGAGAGGGACTAAACCAAGAGACCCAGTACTTC; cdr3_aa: CASSLGEGLNQETQYF
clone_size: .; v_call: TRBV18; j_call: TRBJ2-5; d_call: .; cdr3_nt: TGTGCCAGCTCACCACTTCCCGGTCAAGAGACCCAGTACTTC; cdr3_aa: CASSPLPGQETQYF
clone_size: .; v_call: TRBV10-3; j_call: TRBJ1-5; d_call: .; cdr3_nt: TGTGCCATCAGTGAGAACAGGGACAATCAGCCCCAGCATTTT; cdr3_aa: CAISENRDNQPQHF
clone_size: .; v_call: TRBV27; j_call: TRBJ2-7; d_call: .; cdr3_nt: TGTGCCTCCCATCCGGCTAGTAGGTCGGGCGAGCAGTACTTC; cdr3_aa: CASHPASRSGEQYF
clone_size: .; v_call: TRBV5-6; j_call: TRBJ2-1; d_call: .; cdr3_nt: TGTGCCAGCAGCCCTGTGGGCGGTACAATTGAGTTCTTC; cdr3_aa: CASSPVGGTIEFF
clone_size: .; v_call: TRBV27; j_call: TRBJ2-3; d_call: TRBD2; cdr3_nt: TGTGCCAGCAGTTTCTTAGGGCTAGCGGGAGAAGGAACAGATACGCAGTATTTT; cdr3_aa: CASSFLGLAGEGTDTQYF
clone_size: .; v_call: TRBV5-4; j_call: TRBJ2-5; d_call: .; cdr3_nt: TGTGCCAGCAGCTTGGCAGGGACGGGAGAGACCCAGTACTTC; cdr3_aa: CASSLAGTGETQYF
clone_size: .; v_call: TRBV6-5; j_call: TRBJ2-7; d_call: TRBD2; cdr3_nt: TGTGCCAGCAGTTACTATATCGGCGGGAGCCCCTACGAGCAGTACTTC; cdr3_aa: CASSYYIGGSPYEQYF
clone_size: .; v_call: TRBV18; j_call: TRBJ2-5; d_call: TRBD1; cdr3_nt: TGTGCCAGCTCAAGAGGACAGGGGTCAGAGACCCAGTACTTC; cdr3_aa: CASSRGQGSETQYF
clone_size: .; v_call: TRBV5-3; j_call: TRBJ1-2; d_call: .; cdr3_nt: TGTGCCAGAAGCTTGAGGGGACATGGCTACACCTTC; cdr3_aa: CARSLRGHGYTF
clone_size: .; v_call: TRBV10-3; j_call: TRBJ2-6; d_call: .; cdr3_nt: TGTGCCATCAGTGAGAAGAGGCCCTCTGGGGCCAACGTCCTGACTTTC; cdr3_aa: CAISEKRPSGANVLTF
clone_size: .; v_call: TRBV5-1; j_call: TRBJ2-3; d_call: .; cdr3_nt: TGCGCCAGCAGCTTAAAAATAGGGACAGATACGCAGTATTTT; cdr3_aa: CASSLKIGTDTQYF
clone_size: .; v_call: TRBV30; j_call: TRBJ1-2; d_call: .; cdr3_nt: TGTGCCTGGACAGGGAACTATGGCTACACCTTC; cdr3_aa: CAWTGNYGYTF
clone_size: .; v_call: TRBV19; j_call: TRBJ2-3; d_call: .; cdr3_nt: TGTGCCAGTAGTACCAGACTCCCAGGGGAAGAAGCTCAAGATACGCAGTATTTT; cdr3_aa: CASSTRLPGEEAQDTQYF
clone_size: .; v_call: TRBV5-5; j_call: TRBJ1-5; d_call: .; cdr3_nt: TGTGCCAGCAGCTTGGCGTATACGGCAAGATATCAGCCCCAGCATTTT; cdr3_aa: CASSLAYTARYQPQHF
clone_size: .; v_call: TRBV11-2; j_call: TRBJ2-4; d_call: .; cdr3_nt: TGTGCCAGCAGCTTATCCCTCCAGGGCGCCAAAAACATTCAGTACTTC; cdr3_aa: CASSLSLQGAKNIQYF
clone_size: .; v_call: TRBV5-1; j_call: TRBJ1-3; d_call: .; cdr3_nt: TGCGCCAGCAGCTTGGCCGGGACAGGAAACACCATATATTTT; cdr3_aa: CASSLAGTGNTIYF
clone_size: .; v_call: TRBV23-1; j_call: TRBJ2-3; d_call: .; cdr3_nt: TGCGCCAGCTGTGGCACAGATACGCAGTATTTT; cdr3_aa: CASCGTDTQYF
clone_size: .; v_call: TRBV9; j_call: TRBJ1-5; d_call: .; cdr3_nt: TGTGCCAGCGGTCTAAGGGGAAACCAGCCCCAGCATTTT; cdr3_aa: CASGLRGNQPQHF
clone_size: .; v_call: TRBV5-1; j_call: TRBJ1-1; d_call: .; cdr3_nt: TGCGCCAGCAGCTTTTTCAGGTGGGGAAATATGAACACTGAAGCTTTCTTT; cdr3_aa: CASSFFRWGNMNTEAFF
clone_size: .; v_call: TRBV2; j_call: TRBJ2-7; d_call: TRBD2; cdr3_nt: TGTGCCAGCAGGACTAGCGGCCCCTACGAGCAGTACTTC; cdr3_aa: CASRTSGPYEQYF
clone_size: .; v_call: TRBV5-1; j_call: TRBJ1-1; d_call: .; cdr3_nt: TGCGCCAGCAGCCTCCGGGCCGACACTGAAGCTTTCTTT; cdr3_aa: CASSLRADTEAFF
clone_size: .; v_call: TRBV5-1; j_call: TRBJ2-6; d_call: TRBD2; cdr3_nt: TGCGCCAGCAGCTTCGGGGGGGCGCGCTCTGGGGCCAACGTCCTGACTTTC; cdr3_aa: CASSFGGARSGANVLTF
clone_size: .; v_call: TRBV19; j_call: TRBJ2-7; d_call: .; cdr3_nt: TGTGCCAGTAGTATTGTTGGGGGCAGCTACGAGCAGTACTTC; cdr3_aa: CASSIVGGSYEQYF
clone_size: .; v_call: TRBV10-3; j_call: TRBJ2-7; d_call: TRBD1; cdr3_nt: TGTGCCATCAACCCCGGGACAGCCTACGAGCAGTACTTC; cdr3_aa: CAINPGTAYEQYF
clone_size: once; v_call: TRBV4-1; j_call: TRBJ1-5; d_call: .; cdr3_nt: TGCGCCAGCAGCCAGACGATAGTTCAGCCCCAGCATTTT; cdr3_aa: CASSQTIVQPQHF
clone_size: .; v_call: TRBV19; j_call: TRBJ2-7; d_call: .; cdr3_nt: TGTGCCAGTAGTATTAGGGGGACACCTTCATACGAGCAGTACTTC; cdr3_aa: CASSIRGTPSYEQYF
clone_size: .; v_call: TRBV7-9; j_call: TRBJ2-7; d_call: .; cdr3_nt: TGTGCCAGCAGACCAGGGGATCGGGAGCAGTACTTC; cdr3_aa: CASRPGDREQYF
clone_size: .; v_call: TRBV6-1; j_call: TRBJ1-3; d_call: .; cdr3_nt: TGTGCCAGCAGTGAAGAACAAGGAAACACCATATATTTT; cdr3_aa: CASSEEQGNTIYF
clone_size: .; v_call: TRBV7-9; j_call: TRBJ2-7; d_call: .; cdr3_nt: TGTGCCAGCAGCTTAGGGACTCCCTACGAGCAGTACTTC; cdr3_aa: CASSLGTPYEQYF
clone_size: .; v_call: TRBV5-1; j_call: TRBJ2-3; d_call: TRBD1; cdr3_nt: TGCGCCAGCAGCACGGGACAGGGGGCTACAGATACGCAGTATTTT; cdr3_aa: CASSTGQGATDTQYF
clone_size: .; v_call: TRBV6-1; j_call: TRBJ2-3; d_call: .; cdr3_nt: TGTGCCAGCGGCCTCCGGGGACCAGATACGCAGTATTTT; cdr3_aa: CASGLRGPDTQYF
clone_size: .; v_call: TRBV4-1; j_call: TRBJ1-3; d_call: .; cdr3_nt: TGCGCCAGCAGCCAAGGTACGAACGGAAACACCATATATTTT; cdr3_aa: CASSQGTNGNTIYF
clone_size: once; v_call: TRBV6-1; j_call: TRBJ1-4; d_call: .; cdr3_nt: TGTGCCAGCAGTGAAGCCGGGACACAGGCTTTCCTTGCAACTAATGAAAAACTGTTTTTT; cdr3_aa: CASSEAGTQAFLATNEKLFF